The 20 T cell receptor beta chains reported below all come from one sample, sequenced in a study of cytomegalovirus exposure and HLA in healthy donors (dated by TCRdb to 2017 to 2019). Library prep was done by the immunoSEQ multiplex PCR assay. For the multiplex PCR, a mixture combining 60 forward primers for TCR Vbeta segments and 13 reverse primers for TCR Jbeta segments was used. This immuneACCESS table, as held by TCRdb, lists in-frame sequences with V and J called but not all clones. Of the missing ones, under half trace to an unresolved V gene in checked studies; the others have no known cause. The table for this sample lists 250,000 to 350,000 clones; roughly 88% of them were counted only once. Together, the top ten hold around 3.7% of the sample. Input material: PBMCs. These receptors were taken from a man aged 35 to 55 in good health and CMV-seropositive.

The chain uses TRBV27 and TRBJ2-3; 15 nucleotides match TRBD2. The CDR3 is 17 amino acids. Germline V gives CDR1 MNHEY, CDR2 SMNVEV (reference sequence). The J segment lost 4 bases and the V segment lost 6 bases, leaving 8 bases of the junction unmatched. The CDR3 region is CASSPFGLAGGADTQYF. The DNA for the CDR3 is TGTGCCAGCAGCCCTTTTGGACTAGCGGGAGGGGCAGATACGCAGTATTTT.

About this clone itself: One end of the junction fails to match germline, which may point to a read error. The chain recombines TRBV7-7 with TRBJ2-5; a possible D gene is TRBD2 (5 bases). Germline V gives CDR1 SSHAT, CDR2 FNYEAQ (reference sequence). CDR3 length: 13 amino acids. The CDR3 loop reads CASSRGFGETQYF. The CDR3 bases are TGTGCTAGCAGTCGAGGGTTCGGGGAGACCCAGTACTTC.

The chain combines TRBV7-2 with TRBJ2-2; 8 nucleotides line up with TRBD2. V lost 2 bases and J lost 4; bases outside the gene matches: 12. Germline V lookup: CDR1 SGHTA, CDR2 FQGNSA. The CDR3 sequence is 18 residues long. CDR3 bases: TGTGCCAGCAGCTTACGCGGGAGGTCCTTTTCCCTCACCGGGGAGCTGTTTTTT. Encoded protein: CASSLRGRSFSLTGELFF.

The rearrangement uses TRBV6-1 and TRBJ2-7, with D perhaps TRBD1 (5 bases). CDR3 length equals 13 residues. The V and J ends lost 7 bases and 2 bases respectively, with 12 bases between them. Germline assignment: CDR1 MNHNS and CDR2 SASEGT. CDR3 sequence: CASNSGNPYEQYF. The CDR3 DNA sequence: TGTGCCAGCAACTCAGGGAATCCCTACGAGCAGTACTTC.

The chain links TRBV28 to TRBJ1-1; 9 bases map to TRBD1. The CDR3 totals 15 residues. Per the germline V gene, CDR1 is MDHEN and CDR2 is SYDVKM. Losses at the gene ends were 5 bases for V and 11 bases for J; bases not matched to a gene: 15. The DNA of the CDR3 is TGTGCCAGCAGTCAGCCGGACAGGGGTACGGAGCGCGCTTTCTTT. Translated: CASSQPDRGTERAFF.

J is TRBJ2-1 and V is TRBV7-3; D possibly corresponds to TRBD1 (6 bases). Germline values: CDR1 SGHTA, CDR2 FQGTGA. This CDR3 has 15 amino acids. The ends were cut back, 5 bases at V and 8 bases at J, with 19 bases in the middle. CDR3 residues: CASSPLERGTDEQFF. The CDR3 region has the DNA TGTGCCAGCAGCCCACTTGAAAGGGGGACGGATGAGCAGTTCTTC. The complete variable domain, with remaining parts taken from reference TRBV7-3 and TRBJ2-1, reads GAGVSQTPSNKVTEKGKYVELRCDPISGHTALYWYRQSLGQGPEFLIYFQGTGAADDSGLPNDRFFAVRPEGSVSTLKIQRTERGDSAVYLCASSPLERGTDEQFFGPGTRLTVL.

The chain uses TRBV27 and TRBJ1-2, with 10 bases fitting TRBD1. Germline CDR1 reads MNHEY; CDR2 reads SMNVEV (reference sequence). This CDR3 region has 18 residues. Unmatched junction bases numbered 13, after V lost 2 bases and J lost 4 bases. CDR3 protein: CASSLKVGGQGPTYGYTF. In DNA, the CDR3 is TGTGCCAGCAGTTTAAAGGTTGGGGGACAGGGGCCCACCTATGGCTACACCTTC.

The rearrangement links TRBV6-5 to TRBJ2-7; no clear D. This CDR3 has 12 residues. Trimming shortened V by 6 bases and J by 1 base, and 7 bases separated the two germline ends. Per germline, CDR1 MNHEY and CDR2 SVGAGI. CDR3 amino acids: CASRAVSYEQYF. CDR3 DNA: TGTGCCAGCAGGGCAGTATCCTACGAGCAGTACTTC.

The chain is built from TRBV4-1 and TRBJ2-5; unclear D gene. The DNA end lines up better with TRBJ2-7; the J call may be wrong. CDR3 length: 14 amino acids. The germline gives CDR1 MGHRA, CDR2 YSYEKL. The CDR3, as DNA: TGCGCCAGCAGTCGTAATGGGCTAGCCTACGAGCAGTACTTC. Translating gives CASSRNGLAYEQYF.

This chain connects TRBV5-4 to TRBJ2-7; possibly TRBD2 for D (6 bases). Germline V CDR1 and CDR2: SGHNT, YYREEE (reference sequence). The CDR3 length is 15 residues. With 0 bases removed from V and 6 bases from J, the gap between germline ends came to 16 bases. CDR3 region: CASSLVGGGPSEQYF. CDR3 nucleotides: TGTGCCAGCAGCTTGGTGGGCGGAGGGCCCTCCGAGCAGTACTTC.

For the CDR3, the DNA is TGTGCCAGCAGCTTGATGGGGACAGGGGGCCTGCGGGGTGAAAAACTGTTTTTT. Translated, it gives CASSLMGTGGLRGEKLFF. The rearrangement joins TRBV5-6 to TRBJ1-4, with 12 bases that match TRBD1. Germline-derived CDR1 and CDR2 are SGHDT and YYEEEE. The junction had 11 bases not matched to a gene; V was cut back by 1 base and J by 7 bases. This CDR3 region has 18 residues.

V usage is TRBV7-9 and J usage is TRBJ1-1; 8 nucleotides align to TRBD1. CDR1 SEHNR and CDR2 FQNEAQ come from the germline V gene (reference sequence). V was clipped by 3 bases and J by 4 bases; unmatched bases: 13. This CDR3 is 17 amino acids long. The CDR3 DNA is TGTGCCAGCAGCTTTGGGGACAGGCAGTGGGCGGGCACTGAAGCTTTCTTT. Its translation is CASSFGDRQWAGTEAFF.

In its sample, this clone was seen once. The rearrangement joins TRBV11-3 to TRBJ2-1; 13 positions match TRBD2. This CDR3 has 17 residues. Unmatched junction bases numbered 6, after V lost 5 bases and J lost 2 bases. Germline loops: CDR1 SGHNT, CDR2 YENEEA. The CDR3 sequence: CASSPGLAGMAYNEQFF. The CDR3 coding sequence is TGTGCCAGCAGCCCGGGACTAGCGGGAATGGCCTACAATGAGCAGTTCTTC. Based on the CDR3 plus reference TRBV11-3 and TRBJ2-1, the full variable domain is EAGVVQSPRYKIIEKKQPVAFWCNPISGHNTLYWYLQNLGQGPELLIRYENEEAVDDSQLPKDRFSAERLKGVDSTLKIQPAELGDSAVYLCASSPGLAGMAYNEQFFGPGTRLTVL.

The chain is built from TRBV7-3 and TRBJ2-1, with a possible D match to TRBD2 (6 bases). The ends were cut back, 5 bases at V and 9 bases at J, with 17 bases in the middle. The germline V gene encodes CDR1 SGHTA and CDR2 FQGTGA. The CDR3 consists of 14 residues. CDR3 bases: TGTGCCAGCAGCCAGGTGGGTCGGGGGAGTGAGCAGTTCTTC. Residues: CASSQVGRGSEQFF. The whole variable domain, filled in from reference TRBV7-3 and TRBJ2-1, reads GAGVSQTPSNKVTEKGKYVELRCDPISGHTALYWYRQSLGQGPEFLIYFQGTGAADDSGLPNDRFFAVRPEGSVSTLKIQRTERGDSAVYLCASSQVGRGSEQFFGPGTRLTVL.

J is TRBJ1-2 and V is TRBV27, with D maybe TRBD1 (5 bases). Germline V gives CDR1 MNHEY, CDR2 SMNVEV (reference sequence). Trimming shortened V by 3 bases and J by 4 bases, and 9 bases separated the two germline ends. The CDR3 is 13 residues long. CDR3 in amino acids: CASSFSGGYGYTF. The CDR3 DNA sequence: TGTGCCAGCAGTTTTTCCGGGGGCTATGGCTACACCTTC.

This chain connects TRBV4-2 to TRBJ2-4; D is ambiguous. This CDR3 region has 17 residues. CDR1 and CDR2 (germline): LGHNA, YNFKEQ. The V end lost 0 bases, the J end lost 4 bases, and 16 bases lay between the germline ends. CDR3 DNA: TGTGCCAGCAGCCAAGAACAGATTGGTGGCTTTAAAAACATTCAGTACTTC. Translated: CASSQEQIGGFKNIQYF.

The V call is TRBV28, the J call TRBJ1-2, with a weak D call TRBD1 (6 bases). CDR1 is MDHEN, CDR2 SYDVKM, per germline. V dropped 3 bases and J dropped 4 bases, with 12 bases sitting between them. CDR3 length: 14 amino acids. CDR3 region: CASSFPGDSYGYTF. CDR3 DNA sequence: TGTGCCAGCAGTTTCCCAGGGGATAGCTATGGCTACACCTTC.

This chain links TRBV30 with TRBJ1-5; D is possibly TRBD1 (5 bases). The CDR3 loop spans 15 amino acids. In germline, CDR1 is GTSNPN, CDR2 SVGIG (reference sequence). The germline V and J ends were trimmed by 1 base and 0 bases, with 10 bases remaining between them. The CDR3 bases are TGTGCCTGGAGTGGACAGCTTTATAGCAATCAGCCCCAGCATTTT. Encoded protein: CAWSGQLYSNQPQHF. The whole variable domain, remainder taken from reference TRBV30 and TRBJ1-5, is SQTIHQWPATLVQPVGSPLSLECTVEGTSNPNLYWYRQAAGRGLQLLFYSVGIGQISSEVPQNLSASRPQDRQFILSSKKLLLSDSGFYLCAWSGQLYSNQPQHFGDGTRLSIL.

The chain employs TRBV21-1 and TRBJ2-4; the table's TRBD2 call for D was not verified on the DNA. TRBV21-1 is given as a pseudogene. The CDR3 consists of 16 residues. The CDR3, as DNA: TGTGCCAGCAGCAAAGTAGGACTAGCGGAAGGGGACATTCAGTACTTC. Translation gives CASSKVGLAEGDIQYF.

The DNA of the CDR3 is TGTGCCAGCAGGACTAGCGGGACTGGGGCCAACGTCCTGACTTTC. Its translation is CASRTSGTGANVLTF. The rearrangement links TRBV28 to TRBJ2-6, with 11 bases lining up with TRBD2. The CDR3 has 15 residues. The V and J ends lost 6 bases and 2 bases, in that order; junction bases with no gene match: 0. Germline CDR1 MDHEN, CDR2 SYDVKM.